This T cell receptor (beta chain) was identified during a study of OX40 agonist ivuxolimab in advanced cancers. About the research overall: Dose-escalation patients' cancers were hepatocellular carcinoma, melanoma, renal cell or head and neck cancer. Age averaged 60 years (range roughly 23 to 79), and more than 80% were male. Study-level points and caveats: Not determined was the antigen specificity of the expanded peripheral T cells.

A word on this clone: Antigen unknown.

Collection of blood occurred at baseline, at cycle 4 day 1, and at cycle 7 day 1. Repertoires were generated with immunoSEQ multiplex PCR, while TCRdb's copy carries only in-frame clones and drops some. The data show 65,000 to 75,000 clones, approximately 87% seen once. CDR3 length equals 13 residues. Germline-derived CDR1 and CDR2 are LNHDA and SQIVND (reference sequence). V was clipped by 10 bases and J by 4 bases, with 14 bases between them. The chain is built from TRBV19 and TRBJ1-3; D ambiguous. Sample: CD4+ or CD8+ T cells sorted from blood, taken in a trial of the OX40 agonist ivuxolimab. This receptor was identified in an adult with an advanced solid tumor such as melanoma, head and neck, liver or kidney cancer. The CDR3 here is CATGSFSGNTIYF. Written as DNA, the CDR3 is TGTGCCACCGGATCGTTTTCGGGAAACACCATATATTTT.